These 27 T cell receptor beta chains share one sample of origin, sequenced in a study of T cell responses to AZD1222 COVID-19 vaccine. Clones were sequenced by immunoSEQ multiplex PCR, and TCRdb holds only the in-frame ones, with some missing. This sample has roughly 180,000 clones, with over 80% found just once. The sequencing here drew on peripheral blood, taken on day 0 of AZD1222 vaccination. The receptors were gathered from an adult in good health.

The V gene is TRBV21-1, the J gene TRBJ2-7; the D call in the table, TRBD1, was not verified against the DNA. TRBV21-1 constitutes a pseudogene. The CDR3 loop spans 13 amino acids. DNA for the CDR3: TGTGCCAGCCTCGGGACAGGGCCCTACGAGCAGTACTTC. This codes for CASLGTGPYEQYF.

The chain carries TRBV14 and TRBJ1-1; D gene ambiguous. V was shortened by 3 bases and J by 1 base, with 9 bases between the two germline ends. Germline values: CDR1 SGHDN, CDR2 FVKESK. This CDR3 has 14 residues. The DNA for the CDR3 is TGTGCCAGCAGCCATGGCAGGTCGAACACTGAAGCTTTCTTT. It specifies CASSHGRSNTEAFF.

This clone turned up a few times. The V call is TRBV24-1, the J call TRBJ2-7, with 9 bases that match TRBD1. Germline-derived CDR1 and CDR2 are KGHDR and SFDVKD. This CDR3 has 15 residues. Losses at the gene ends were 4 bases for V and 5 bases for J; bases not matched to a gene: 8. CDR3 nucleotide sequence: TGTGCCACCAGTGACCCCAACAGGGGGCTCGACGAGCAGTACTTC. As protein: CATSDPNRGLDEQYF.

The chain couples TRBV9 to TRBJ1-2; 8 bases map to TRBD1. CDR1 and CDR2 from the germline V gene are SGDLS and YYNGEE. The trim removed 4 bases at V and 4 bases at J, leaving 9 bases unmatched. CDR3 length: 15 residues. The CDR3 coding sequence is TGTGCCAGCAGCTCAGACCCGGACAGGGCCTATGGCTACACCTTC. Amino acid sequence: CASSSDPDRAYGYTF.

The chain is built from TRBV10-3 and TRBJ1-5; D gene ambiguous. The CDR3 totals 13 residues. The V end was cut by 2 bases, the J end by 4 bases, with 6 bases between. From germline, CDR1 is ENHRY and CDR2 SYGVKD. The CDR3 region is CAISEGWNQPQHF. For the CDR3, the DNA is TGTGCCATCAGTGAGGGTTGGAATCAGCCCCAGCATTTT.

The DNA for the CDR3 is TGTGCCACCAGGGAAGGGACAGGGGGAGCGATGGAGACCCAGTACTTC. Protein: CATREGTGGAMETQYF. The V and J genes are TRBV24-1 and TRBJ2-5; 11 bases match TRBD1. V lost 7 bases and J lost 5; bases outside the gene matches: 11. The CDR3 consists of 16 residues. Germline V gene lookup returns CDR1 KGHDR and CDR2 SFDVKD.

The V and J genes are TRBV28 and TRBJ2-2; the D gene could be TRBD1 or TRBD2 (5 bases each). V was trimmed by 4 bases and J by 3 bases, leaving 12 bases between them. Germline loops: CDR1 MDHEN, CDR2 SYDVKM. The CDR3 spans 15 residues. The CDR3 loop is CASSWGGRDTGELFF. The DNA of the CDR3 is TGTGCCAGCAGTTGGGGCGGGCGGGACACCGGGGAGCTGTTTTTT.

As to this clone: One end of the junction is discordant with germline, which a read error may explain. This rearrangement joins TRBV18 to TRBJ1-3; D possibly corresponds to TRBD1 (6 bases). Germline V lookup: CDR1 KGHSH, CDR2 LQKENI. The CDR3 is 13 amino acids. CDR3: CASSPAAQGSANF. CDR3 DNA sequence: TGTGCCAGCTCACCAGCGGCTCAGGGGAGTGCGAATTTT. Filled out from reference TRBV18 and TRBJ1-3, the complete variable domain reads NAGVMQNPRHLVRRRGQEARLRCSPMKGHSHVYWYRQLPEEGLKFMVYLQKENIIDESGMPKERFSAEFPKEGPSILRIQQVVRGDSAAYFCASSPAAQGSANFGEGSWLTVV.

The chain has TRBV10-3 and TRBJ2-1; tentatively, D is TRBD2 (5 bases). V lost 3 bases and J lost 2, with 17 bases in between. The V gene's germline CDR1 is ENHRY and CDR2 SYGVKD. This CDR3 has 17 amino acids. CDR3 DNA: TGTGCCATCAGTGAAAAGAGTGCACTAGGCCCCTACAATGAGCAGTTCTTC. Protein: CAISEKSALGPYNEQFF.

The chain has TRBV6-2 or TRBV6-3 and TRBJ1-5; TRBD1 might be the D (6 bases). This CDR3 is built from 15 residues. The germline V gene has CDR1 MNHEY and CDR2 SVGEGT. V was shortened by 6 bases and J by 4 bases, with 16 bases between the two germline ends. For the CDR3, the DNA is TGTGCCAGCAGCCTTACCGGGACACGAAATCAGCCCCAGCATTTT. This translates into CASSLTGTRNQPQHF.

CDR3 sequence: CATSRGTGGLDTQYF. The CDR3 DNA reads TGTGCCACCAGCAGGGGGACAGGGGGCCTAGATACGCAGTATTTT. The chain uses TRBV15 and TRBJ2-3; TRBD1 agrees at 12 bases. V gave up 3 bases and J gave up 5 bases; unmatched junction bases: 3. The CDR3 sequence is 15 residues long. In germline, CDR1 is LNHNV, CDR2 YYDKDF (reference sequence).

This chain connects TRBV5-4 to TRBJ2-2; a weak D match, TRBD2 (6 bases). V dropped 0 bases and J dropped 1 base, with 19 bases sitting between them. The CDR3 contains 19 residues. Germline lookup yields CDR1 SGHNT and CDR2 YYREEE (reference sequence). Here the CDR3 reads CASSLDRRGAPKNTGELFF. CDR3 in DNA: TGTGCCAGCAGCTTGGATCGGCGGGGCGCGCCTAAGAACACCGGGGAGCTGTTTTTT.

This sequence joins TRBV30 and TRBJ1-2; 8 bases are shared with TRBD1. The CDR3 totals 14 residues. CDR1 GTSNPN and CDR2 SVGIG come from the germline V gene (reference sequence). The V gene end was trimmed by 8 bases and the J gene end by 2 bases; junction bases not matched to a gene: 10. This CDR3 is CAGRDRPLNYGYTF. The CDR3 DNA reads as TGTGCCGGCCGGGACAGGCCTTTAAACTATGGCTACACCTTC.

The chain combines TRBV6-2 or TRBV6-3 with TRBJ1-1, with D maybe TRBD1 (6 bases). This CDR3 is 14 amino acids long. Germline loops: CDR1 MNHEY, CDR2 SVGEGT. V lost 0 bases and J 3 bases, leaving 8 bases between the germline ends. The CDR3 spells CASSYSPGDTEAFF. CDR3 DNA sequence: TGTGCCAGCAGTTACTCACCAGGGGACACTGAAGCTTTCTTT.

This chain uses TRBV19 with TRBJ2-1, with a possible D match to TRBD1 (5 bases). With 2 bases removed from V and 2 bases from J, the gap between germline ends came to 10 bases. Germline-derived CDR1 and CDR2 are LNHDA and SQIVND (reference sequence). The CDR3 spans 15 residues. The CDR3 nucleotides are TGTGCCAGTAGTATAAATGACAGAGCCTACAATGAGCAGTTCTTC. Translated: CASSINDRAYNEQFF. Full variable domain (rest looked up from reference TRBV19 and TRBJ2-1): DGGITQSPKYLFRKEGQNVTLSCEQNLNHDAMYWYRQDPGQGLRLIYYSQIVNDFQKGDIAEGYSVSREKKESFPLTVTSAQKNPTAFYLCASSINDRAYNEQFFGPGTRLTVL.

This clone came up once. CDR3 sequence: CASSAVGRTDTQYF. The CDR3 bases are TGTGCCAGCAGCGCGGTTGGGCGCACAGATACGCAGTATTTT. The chain recombines TRBV11-3 with TRBJ2-3, with D unresolved. Germline CDR1 SGHNT, CDR2 YENEEA. The length of the CDR3 is 14 residues. The ends were cut back, 5 bases at V and 1 base at J, with 10 bases in the middle. Complete variable domain (other parts from reference TRBV11-3 and TRBJ2-3): EAGVVQSPRYKIIEKKQPVAFWCNPISGHNTLYWYLQNLGQGPELLIRYENEEAVDDSQLPKDRFSAERLKGVDSTLKIQPAELGDSAVYLCASSAVGRTDTQYFGPGTRLTVL.

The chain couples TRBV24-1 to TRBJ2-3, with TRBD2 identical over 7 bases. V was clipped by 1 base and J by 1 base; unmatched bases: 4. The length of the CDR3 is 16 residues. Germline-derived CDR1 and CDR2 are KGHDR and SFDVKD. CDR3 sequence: CATSDFRLAGTDTQYF. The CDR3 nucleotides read TGTGCCACCAGTGATTTCCGACTAGCTGGCACAGATACGCAGTATTTT.

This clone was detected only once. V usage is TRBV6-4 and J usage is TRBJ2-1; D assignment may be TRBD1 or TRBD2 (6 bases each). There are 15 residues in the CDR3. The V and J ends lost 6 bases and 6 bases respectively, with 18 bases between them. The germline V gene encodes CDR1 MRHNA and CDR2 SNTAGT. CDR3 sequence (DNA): TGTGCCAGCAGCGGCATGGGGGGCATAATCAATGAGCAGTTCTTC. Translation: CASSGMGGIINEQFF.

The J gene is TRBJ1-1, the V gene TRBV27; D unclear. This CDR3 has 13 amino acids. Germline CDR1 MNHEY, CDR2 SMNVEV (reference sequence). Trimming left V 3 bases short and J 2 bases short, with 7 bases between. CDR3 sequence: CASSFQKNTEAFF. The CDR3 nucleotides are TGTGCCAGCAGTTTCCAAAAAAACACTGAAGCTTTCTTT.

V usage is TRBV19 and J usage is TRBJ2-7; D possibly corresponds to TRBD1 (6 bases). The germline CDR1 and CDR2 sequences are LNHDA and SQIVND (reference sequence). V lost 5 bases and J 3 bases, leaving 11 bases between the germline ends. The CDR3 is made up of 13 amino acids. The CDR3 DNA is TGTGCCAGTAGTTGGACAGACTACTACGAGCAGTACTTC. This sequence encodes CASSWTDYYEQYF.

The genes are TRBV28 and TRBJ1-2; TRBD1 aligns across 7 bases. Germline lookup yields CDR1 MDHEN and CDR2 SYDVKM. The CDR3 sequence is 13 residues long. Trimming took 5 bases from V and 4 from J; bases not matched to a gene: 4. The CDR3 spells CASSGRGAYGYTF. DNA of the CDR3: TGTGCCAGCAGTGGCAGGGGGGCCTATGGCTACACCTTC.

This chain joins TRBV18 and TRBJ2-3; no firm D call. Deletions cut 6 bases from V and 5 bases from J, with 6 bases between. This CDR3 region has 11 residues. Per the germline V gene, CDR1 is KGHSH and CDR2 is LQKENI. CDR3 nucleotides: TGTGCCAGCTCCTACGAAGATACGCAGTATTTT. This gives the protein CASSYEDTQYF.

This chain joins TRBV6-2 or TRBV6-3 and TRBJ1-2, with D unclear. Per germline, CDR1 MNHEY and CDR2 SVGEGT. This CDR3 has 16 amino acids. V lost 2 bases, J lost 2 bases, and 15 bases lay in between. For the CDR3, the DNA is TGTGCCAGCAGTTACGAATCGTCAATCCTAAACTATGGCTACACCTTC. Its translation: CASSYESSILNYGYTF.

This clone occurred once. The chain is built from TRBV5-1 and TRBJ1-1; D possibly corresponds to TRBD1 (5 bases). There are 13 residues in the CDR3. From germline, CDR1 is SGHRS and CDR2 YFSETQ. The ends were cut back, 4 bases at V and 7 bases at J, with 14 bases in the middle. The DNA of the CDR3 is TGCGCCAGCAGCCCGGTAGGGGCGAATGAAGCTTTCTTT. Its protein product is CASSPVGANEAFF.

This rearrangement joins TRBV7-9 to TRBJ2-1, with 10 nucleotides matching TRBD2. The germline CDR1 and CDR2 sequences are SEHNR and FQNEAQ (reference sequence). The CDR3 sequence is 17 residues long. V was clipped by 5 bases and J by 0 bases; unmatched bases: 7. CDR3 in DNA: TGTGCCAGCAGCCTTCTAGCGGGGGAGAGCTCCTACAATGAGCAGTTCTTC. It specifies CASSLLAGESSYNEQFF.

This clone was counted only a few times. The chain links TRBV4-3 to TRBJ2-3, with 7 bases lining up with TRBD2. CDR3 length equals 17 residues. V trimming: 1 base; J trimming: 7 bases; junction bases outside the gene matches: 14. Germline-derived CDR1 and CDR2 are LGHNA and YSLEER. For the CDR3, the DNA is TGCGCCAGCAGCCAAGTTACGACCAGCGGGACTATTCATACGCAGTATTTT. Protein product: CASSQVTTSGTIHTQYF.

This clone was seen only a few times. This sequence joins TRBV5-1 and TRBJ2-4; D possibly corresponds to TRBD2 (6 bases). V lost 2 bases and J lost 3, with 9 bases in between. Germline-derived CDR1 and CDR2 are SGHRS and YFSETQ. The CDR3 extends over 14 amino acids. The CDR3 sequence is CASSFGGIKNIQYF. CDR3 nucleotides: TGCGCCAGCAGCTTCGGGGGAATCAAAAACATTCAGTACTTC.